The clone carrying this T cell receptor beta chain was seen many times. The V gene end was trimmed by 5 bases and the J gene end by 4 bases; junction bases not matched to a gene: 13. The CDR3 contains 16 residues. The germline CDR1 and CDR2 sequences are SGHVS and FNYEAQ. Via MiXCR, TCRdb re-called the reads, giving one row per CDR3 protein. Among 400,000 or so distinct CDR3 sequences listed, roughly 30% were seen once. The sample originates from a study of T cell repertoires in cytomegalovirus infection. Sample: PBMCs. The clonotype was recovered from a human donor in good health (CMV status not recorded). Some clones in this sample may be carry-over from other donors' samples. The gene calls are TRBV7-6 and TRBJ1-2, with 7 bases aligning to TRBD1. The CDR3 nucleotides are TGTGCCAGCAGCGAGTCCCGGGACAGAGTCGGCTATGGCTACACCTTC. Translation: CASSESRDRVGYGYTF.